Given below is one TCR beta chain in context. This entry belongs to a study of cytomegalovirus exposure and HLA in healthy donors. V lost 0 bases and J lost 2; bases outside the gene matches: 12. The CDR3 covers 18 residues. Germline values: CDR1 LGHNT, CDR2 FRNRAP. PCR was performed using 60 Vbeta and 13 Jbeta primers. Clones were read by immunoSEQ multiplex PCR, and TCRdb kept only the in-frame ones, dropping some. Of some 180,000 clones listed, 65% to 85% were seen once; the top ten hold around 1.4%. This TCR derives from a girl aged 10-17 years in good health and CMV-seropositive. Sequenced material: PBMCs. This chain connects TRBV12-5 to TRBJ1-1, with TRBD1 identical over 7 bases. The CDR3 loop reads CASGLVVVGGSRNTEAFF. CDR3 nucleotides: TGTGCTAGTGGTTTGGTAGTCGTAGGGGGCAGCAGAAACACTGAAGCTTTCTTT.